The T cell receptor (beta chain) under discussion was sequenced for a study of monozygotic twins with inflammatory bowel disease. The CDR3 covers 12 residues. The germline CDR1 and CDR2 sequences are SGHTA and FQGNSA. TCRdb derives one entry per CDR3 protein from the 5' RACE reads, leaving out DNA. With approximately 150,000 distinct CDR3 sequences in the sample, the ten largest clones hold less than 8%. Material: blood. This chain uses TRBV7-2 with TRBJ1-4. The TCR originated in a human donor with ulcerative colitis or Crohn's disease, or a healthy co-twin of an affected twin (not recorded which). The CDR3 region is CASSLHNEKLFF.